Shown below are 7 T cell receptor beta chains from a single sample sequenced in a study of Graves' ophthalmopathy and Graves' hyperthyroidism. The study amplified TCR beta CDR3 regions using RNA transcripts. HTBI primers were used in a first-round RT-PCR, which preceded a second-round multiplex PCR. MiXCR, applied by TCRdb to the multiplex PCR reads, yields one record per CDR3 protein. The repertoire holds over a million distinct CDR3 sequences, with approximately 35% as singletons. The sample taken for sequencing was peripheral blood or thyroid tissue (not recorded which). These receptors originate from an adult man with Graves' hyperthyroidism.

This clonotype was observed many times. The rearrangement uses TRBV5-1 and TRBJ2-6; D perhaps matches TRBD1 (6 bases). Trimming cost V 0 bases and J 2 bases, with 6 bases left between them. CDR3 length: 15 amino acids. Germline-derived CDR1 and CDR2 are SGHRS and YFSETQ. The CDR3 DNA follows: TGCGCCAGCAGCTTGGGGACAGCTGGGGCCAACGTCCTGACTTTC. Translated, it gives CASSLGTAGANVLTF.

This chain joins TRBV12-3 or TRBV12-4 and TRBJ1-3, with unresolved D. V was trimmed by 5 bases and J by 7 bases, leaving 12 bases between them. CDR3 size: 13 residues. CDR3 in amino acids: CASSPRRRNTIYF. CDR3 coding DNA: TGTGCCAGCAGTCCTAGGAGAAGGAACACCATATATTTT.

The J gene is TRBJ1-5, the V gene TRBV5-5, with a possible D match to TRBD1 (6 bases). In germline, CDR1 is SGHKS, CDR2 YYEKEE (reference sequence). This CDR3 has 15 residues. V lost 4 bases and J lost 2, with 13 bases in between. For the CDR3, the DNA is TGTGCCAGCAGCCTGACCAGGGGAGGCAATCAGCCCCAGCATTTT. Protein: CASSLTRGGNQPQHF.

This clonotype has just a few counts. CDR3 amino acids: CASSQDPGGQFTQETQYF. DNA of the CDR3: TGTGCCAGCAGCCAAGACCCAGGCGGACAGTTTACCCAAGAGACCCAGTACTTC. The V gene is TRBV4-2, the J gene TRBJ2-5, with a tentative D call TRBD1 (6 bases). Germline loops: CDR1 LGHNA, CDR2 YNFKEQ. CDR3 length: 18 amino acids. V was cut by 0 bases and J by 1 base, with 18 bases left in between.

In its sample, this clonotype was seen many times. The chain has TRBV4-3 and TRBJ1-6; 10 bases are a match to TRBD1. Germline lookup yields CDR1 LGHNA and CDR2 YSLEER. J gave up 5 bases and V 3 bases, and 7 bases lay outside the gene matches. The length of the CDR3 is 17 residues. CDR3: CASSHVTGTGDNSPLHF. In nucleotides, the CDR3 is TGCGCCAGCAGCCACGTAACCGGGACAGGGGATAATTCACCCCTCCACTTT.

This sequence joins TRBV7-2 and TRBJ2-5, with D possibly matching TRBD2 (5 bases). From germline, CDR1 is SGHTA and CDR2 FQGNSA. V was shortened by 5 bases and J by 4 bases, with 20 bases between the two germline ends. This CDR3 spans 16 amino acids. CDR3 residues: CASSPGATRFGETQYF. The CDR3 DNA sequence: TGTGCCAGCAGCCCCGGAGCAACTAGATTCGGAGAGACCCAGTACTTC. The full variable domain, in which reference TRBV7-2 and TRBJ2-5 provide the parts outside the CDR3, is GAGVSQSPSNKVTEKGKDVELRCDPISGHTALYWYRQSLGQGLEFLIYFQGNSAPDKSGLPSDRFSAERTGGSVSTLTIQRTQQEDSAVYLCASSPGATRFGETQYFGPGTRLLVL.

At least ten counts were recorded for this clonotype. The chain uses TRBV14 and TRBJ2-7; D possibly corresponds to TRBD2 (5 bases). Germline values: CDR1 SGHDN, CDR2 FVKESK. The length of the CDR3 is 15 residues. The ends were cut back, 3 bases at V and 7 bases at J, with 19 bases in the middle. The CDR3 is CASSQRARDIGEQYF. The CDR3 DNA reads TGTGCCAGCAGCCAGAGGGCGAGGGATATAGGAGAGCAGTACTTC.